Sequencing of this T cell receptor (beta chain) was carried out in a study of cytomegalovirus exposure and HLA in healthy donors. The CDR3 contains 16 residues. After removal of 6 bases from V and 5 bases from J, the junction contained 10 bases not matched to a gene. Germline loops: CDR1 MDHEN, CDR2 SYDVKM. As regards this clone: Its antigen is not known.

Findings of the study overall: Apart from CMV serostatus, no immune exposure information was available. As confirmed in vitro, a few CMV-associated chains were specific for CMV antigens. In a later analysis, across HLA loci, associated TCR counts were highest for DRB1, lowest for HLA-C. The study put 150 to 200 TCR beta chains on its list as cytomegalovirus-associated.

This PCR relied on a set of 60 Vbeta primers and 13 Jbeta primers. Here immunoSEQ multiplex PCR was the method, and the copy in TCRdb shows in-frame clones only, minus some. The sample has 110,000 or so clones, around four fifths seen once. This TCR came from a man aged 35 to 55 in good health and CMV-seronegative. The sample consisted of PBMCs. The V call is TRBV28, the J call TRBJ1-4; the match to TRBD1 covers 9 bases. CDR3 coding DNA: TGTGCCAGCAGCCCAAATAGACAGGGGGGGAATGAAAAACTGTTTTTT. Protein sequence: CASSPNRQGGNEKLFF. The entire variable domain, with the rest obtained from reference TRBV28 and TRBJ1-4, is as follows: DVKVTQSSRYLVKRTGEKVFLECVQDMDHENMFWYRQDPGLGLRLIYFSYDVKMKEKGDIPEGYSVSREKKERFSLILESASTNQTSMYLCASSPNRQGGNEKLFFGSGTQLSVL.